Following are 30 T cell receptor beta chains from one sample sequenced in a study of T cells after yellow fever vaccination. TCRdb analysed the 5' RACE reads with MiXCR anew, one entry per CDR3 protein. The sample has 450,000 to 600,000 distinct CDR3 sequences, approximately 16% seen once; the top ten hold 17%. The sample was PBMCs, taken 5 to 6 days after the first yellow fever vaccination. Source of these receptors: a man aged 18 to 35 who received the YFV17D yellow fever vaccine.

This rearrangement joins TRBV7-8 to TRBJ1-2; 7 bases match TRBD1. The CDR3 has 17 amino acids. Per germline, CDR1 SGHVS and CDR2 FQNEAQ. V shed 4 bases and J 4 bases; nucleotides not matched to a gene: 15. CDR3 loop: CASSSPFTGDPFYGYTF. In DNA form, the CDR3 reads TGTGCCAGCAGCTCACCCTTTACAGGGGACCCCTTCTATGGCTACACCTTC. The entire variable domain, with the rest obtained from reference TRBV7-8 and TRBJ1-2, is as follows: GAGVSQSPRYKVAKRGQDVALRCDPISGHVSLFWYQQALGQGPEFLTYFQNEAQLDKSGLPSDRFFAERPEGSVSTLKIQRTQQEDSAVYLCASSSPFTGDPFYGYTFGSGTRLTVV.

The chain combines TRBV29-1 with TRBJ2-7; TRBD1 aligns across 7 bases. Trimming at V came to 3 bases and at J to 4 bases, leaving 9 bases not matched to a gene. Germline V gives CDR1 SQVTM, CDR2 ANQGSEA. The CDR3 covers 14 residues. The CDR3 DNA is TGCAGCGTTGACGCCGGGACAGTTTCTTACGAGCAGTACTTC. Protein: CSVDAGTVSYEQYF.

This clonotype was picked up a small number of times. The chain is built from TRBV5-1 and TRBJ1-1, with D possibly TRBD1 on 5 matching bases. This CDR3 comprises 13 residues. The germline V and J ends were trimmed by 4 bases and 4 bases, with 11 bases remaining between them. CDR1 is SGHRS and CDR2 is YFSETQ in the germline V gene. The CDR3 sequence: CASSVGDVTEAFF. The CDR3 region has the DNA TGCGCCAGCAGCGTAGGGGATGTCACTGAAGCTTTCTTT.

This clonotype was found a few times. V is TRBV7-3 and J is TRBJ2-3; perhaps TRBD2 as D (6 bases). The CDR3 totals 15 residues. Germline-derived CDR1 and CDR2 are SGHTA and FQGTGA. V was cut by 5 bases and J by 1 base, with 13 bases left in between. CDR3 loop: CASSPMPGGTDTQYF. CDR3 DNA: TGTGCCAGCAGCCCTATGCCGGGGGGCACAGATACGCAGTATTTT. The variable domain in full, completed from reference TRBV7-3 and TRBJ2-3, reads GAGVSQTPSNKVTEKGKYVELRCDPISGHTALYWYRQSLGQGPEFLIYFQGTGAADDSGLPNDRFFAVRPEGSVSTLKIQRTERGDSAVYLCASSPMPGGTDTQYFGPGTRLTVL.

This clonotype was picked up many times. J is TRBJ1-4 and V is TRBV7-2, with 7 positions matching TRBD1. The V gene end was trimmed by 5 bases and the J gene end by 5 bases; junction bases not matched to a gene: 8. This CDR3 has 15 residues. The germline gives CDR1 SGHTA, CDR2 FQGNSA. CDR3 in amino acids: CASSPNRGFNEKLFF. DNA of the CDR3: TGTGCCAGCAGCCCAAACAGGGGATTCAATGAAAAACTGTTTTTT.

The CDR3 reads CASSFPRERSTDTQYF. The CDR3, as DNA: TGTGCCAGCAGCTTTCCCAGGGAGAGGAGCACAGATACGCAGTATTTT. J is TRBJ2-3 and V is TRBV7-9; either TRBD1 or TRBD2 may supply D (5 bases each). The CDR3 length is 16 residues. Trimming left V 3 bases short and J 0 bases short, with 13 bases between. Germline CDR1 and CDR2: SEHNR and FQNEAQ (reference sequence).

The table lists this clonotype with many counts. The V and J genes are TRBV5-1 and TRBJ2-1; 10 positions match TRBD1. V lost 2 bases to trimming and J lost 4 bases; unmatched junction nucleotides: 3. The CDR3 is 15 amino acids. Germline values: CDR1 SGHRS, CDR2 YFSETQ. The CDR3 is CASSFRQGAYNEQFF. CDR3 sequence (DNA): TGCGCCAGCAGCTTCCGACAGGGGGCTTACAATGAGCAGTTCTTC.

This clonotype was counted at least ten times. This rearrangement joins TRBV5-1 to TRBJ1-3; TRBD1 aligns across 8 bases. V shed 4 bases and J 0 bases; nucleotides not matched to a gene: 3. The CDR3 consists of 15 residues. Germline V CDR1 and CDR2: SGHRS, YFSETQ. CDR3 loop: CASSPDRDSGNTIYF. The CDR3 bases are TGCGCCAGCAGCCCGGACAGGGACTCTGGAAACACCATATATTTT.

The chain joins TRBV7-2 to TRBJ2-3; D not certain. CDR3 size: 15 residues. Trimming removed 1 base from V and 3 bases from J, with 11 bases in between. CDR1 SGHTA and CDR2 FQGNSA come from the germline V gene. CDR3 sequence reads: CASSLVSGATDTQYF. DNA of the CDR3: TGTGCCAGCAGCTTAGTCTCAGGAGCAACAGATACGCAGTATTTT.

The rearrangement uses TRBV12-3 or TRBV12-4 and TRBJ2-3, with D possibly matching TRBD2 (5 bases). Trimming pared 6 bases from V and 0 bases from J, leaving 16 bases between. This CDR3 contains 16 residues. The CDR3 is CASRPDWEPSTDTQYF. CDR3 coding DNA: TGTGCCAGCAGACCCGACTGGGAGCCTAGCACAGATACGCAGTATTTT.

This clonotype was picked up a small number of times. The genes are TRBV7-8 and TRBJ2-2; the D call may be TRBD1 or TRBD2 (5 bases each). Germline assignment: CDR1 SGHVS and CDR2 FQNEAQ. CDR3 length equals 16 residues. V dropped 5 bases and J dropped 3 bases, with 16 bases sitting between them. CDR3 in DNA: TGTGCCAGCAGCCCCCGGGGCGGAGTTGACACCGGGGAGCTGTTTTTT. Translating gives CASSPRGGVDTGELFF.

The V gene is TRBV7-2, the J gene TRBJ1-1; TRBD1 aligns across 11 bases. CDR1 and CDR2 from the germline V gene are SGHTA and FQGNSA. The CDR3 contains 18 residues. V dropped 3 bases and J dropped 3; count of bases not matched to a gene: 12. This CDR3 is CASSLAGTGGITYTEAFF. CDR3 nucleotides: TGTGCCAGCAGCTTGGCCGGGACAGGGGGAATTACGTACACTGAAGCTTTCTTT.

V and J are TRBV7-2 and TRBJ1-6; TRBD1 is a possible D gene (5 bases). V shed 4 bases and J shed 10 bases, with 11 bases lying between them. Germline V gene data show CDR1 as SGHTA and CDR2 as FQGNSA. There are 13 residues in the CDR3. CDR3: CASSYRGESPLHF. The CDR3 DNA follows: TGTGCCAGCAGCTATAGAGGGGAATCACCCCTCCACTTT.

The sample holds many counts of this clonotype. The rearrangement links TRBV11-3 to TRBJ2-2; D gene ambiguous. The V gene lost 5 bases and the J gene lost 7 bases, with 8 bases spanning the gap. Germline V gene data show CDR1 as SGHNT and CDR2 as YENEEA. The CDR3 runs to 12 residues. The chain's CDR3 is CASSKYGGELFF. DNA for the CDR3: TGTGCCAGCAGCAAGTACGGCGGGGAGCTGTTTTTT.

The CDR3 loop is CASSEWGSTDTQYF. CDR3 nucleotide sequence: TGTGCCAGCAGTGAATGGGGTAGCACAGATACGCAGTATTTT. The rearrangement joins TRBV6-4 to TRBJ2-3; no definite D call. Germline V gene sequence: CDR1 MRHNA, CDR2 SNTAGT. Trimming removed 3 bases at V and 0 bases at J, with 7 bases between. The CDR3 consists of 14 residues.

The CDR3 reads CASSPGEGIGQPQHF. CDR3 bases: TGCGCCAGCAGCCCTGGCGAGGGGATCGGTCAGCCCCAGCATTTT. The chain uses TRBV5-1 and TRBJ1-5, with a tentative D call TRBD1 (5 bases). The length of the CDR3 is 15 residues. Germline-derived CDR1 and CDR2 are SGHRS and YFSETQ. V was shortened by 4 bases and J by 6 bases, with 17 bases between the two germline ends.

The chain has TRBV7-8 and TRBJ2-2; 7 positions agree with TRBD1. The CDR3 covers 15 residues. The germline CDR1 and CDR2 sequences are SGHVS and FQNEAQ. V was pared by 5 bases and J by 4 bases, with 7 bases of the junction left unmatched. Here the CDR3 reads CASSPTGAGTGELFF. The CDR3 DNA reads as TGTGCCAGCAGCCCCACAGGGGCGGGCACCGGGGAGCTGTTTTTT.

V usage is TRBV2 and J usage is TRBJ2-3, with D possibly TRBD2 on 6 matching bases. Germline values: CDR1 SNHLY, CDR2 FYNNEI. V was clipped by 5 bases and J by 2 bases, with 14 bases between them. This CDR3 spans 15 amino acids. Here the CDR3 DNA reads TGTGCCAGCAGTTTTGGTGGCGGGGACACAGATACGCAGTATTTT. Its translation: CASSFGGGDTDTQYF.

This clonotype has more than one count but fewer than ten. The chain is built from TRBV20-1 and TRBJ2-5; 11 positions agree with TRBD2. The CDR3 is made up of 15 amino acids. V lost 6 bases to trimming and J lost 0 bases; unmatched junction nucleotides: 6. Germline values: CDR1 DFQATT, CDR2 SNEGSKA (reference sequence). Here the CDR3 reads CSAALAGAHQETQYF. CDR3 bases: TGCAGTGCAGCACTAGCGGGGGCCCACCAAGAGACCCAGTACTTC.

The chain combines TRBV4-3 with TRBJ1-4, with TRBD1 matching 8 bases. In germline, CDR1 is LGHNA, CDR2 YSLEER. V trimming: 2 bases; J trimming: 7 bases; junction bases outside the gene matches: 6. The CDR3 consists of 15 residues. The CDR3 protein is CASSQYQGAGEKLFF. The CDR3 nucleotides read TGCGCCAGCAGCCAATATCAGGGGGCTGGTGAAAAACTGTTTTTT.

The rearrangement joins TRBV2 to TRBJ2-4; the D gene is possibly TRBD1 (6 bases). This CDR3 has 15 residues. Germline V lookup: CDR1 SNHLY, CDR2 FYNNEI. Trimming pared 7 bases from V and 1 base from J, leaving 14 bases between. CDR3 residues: CASKGPGEAKNIQYF. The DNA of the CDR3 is TGTGCCAGCAAAGGGCCAGGGGAGGCCAAAAACATTCAGTACTTC.

The CDR3 region has the DNA TGTGCCAGCAGCCACCGAGAGGGGGGAACCGGGGAGCTGTTTTTT. Protein sequence: CASSHREGGTGELFF. This chain uses TRBV5-4 with TRBJ2-2; D is perhaps TRBD1 or TRBD2 (6 bases each). The CDR3 spans 15 residues. With 4 bases removed from V and 5 bases from J, the gap between germline ends came to 15 bases. Germline CDR1 SGHNT, CDR2 YYREEE (reference sequence).

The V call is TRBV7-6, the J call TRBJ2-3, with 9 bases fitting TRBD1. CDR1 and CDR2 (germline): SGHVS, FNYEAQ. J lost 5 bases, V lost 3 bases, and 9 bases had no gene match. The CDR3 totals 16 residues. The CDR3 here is CASSFRTGAGEDTQYF. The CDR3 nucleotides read TGTGCCAGCAGCTTCAGGACAGGGGCCGGGGAAGATACGCAGTATTTT. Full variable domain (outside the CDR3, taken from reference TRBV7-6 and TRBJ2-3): GAGVSQSPRYKVTKRGQDVALRCDPISGHVSLYWYRQALGQGPEFLTYFNYEAQQDKSGLPNDRFSAERPEGSISTLTIQRTEQRDSAMYRCASSFRTGAGEDTQYFGPGTRLTVL.

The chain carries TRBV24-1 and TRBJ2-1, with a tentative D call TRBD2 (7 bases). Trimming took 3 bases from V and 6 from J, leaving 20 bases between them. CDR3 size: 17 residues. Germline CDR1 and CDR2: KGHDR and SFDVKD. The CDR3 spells CATSDPANGGPGNEQFF. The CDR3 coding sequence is TGTGCCACCAGTGATCCTGCTAACGGGGGGCCCGGCAATGAGCAGTTCTTC.

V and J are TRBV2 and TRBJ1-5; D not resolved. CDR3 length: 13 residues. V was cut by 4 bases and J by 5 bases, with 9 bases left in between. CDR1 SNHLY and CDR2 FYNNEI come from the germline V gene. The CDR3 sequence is CASSAVRDQPQHF. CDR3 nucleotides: TGTGCCAGCAGTGCTGTCAGAGATCAGCCCCAGCATTTT.

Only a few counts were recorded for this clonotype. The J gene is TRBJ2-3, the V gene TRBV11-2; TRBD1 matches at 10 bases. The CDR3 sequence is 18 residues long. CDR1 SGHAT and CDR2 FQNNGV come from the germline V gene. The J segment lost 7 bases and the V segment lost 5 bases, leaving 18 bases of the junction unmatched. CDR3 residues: CASSPKTRPGTGVNTQYF. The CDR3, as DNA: TGTGCCAGCAGCCCAAAAACAAGGCCCGGGACAGGGGTGAATACGCAGTATTTT.

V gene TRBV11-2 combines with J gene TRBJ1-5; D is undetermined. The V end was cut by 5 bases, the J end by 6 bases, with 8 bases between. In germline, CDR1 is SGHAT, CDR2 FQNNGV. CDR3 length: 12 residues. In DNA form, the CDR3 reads TGTGCCAGCAGCGGCGTAGGTCAGCCCCAGCATTTT. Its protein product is CASSGVGQPQHF.

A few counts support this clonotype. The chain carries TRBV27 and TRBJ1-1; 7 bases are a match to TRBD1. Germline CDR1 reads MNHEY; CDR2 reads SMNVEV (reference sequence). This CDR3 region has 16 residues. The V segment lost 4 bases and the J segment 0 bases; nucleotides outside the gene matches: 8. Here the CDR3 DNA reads TGTGCCAGCAGTTGGAAGACAGGGCACATGAACACTGAAGCTTTCTTT. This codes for CASSWKTGHMNTEAFF.

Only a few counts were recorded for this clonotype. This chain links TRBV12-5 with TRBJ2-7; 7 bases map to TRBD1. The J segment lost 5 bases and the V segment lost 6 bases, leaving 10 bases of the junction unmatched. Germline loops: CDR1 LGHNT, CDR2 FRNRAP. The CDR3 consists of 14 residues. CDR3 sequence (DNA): TGTGCTAGTGGACGCGGACAGGTAGCCCACGAGCAGTACTTC. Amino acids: CASGRGQVAHEQYF. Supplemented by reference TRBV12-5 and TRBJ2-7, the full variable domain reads DARVTQTPRHKVTEMGQEVTMRCQPILGHNTVFWYRQTMMQGLELLAYFRNRAPLDDSGMPKDRFSAEMPDATLATLKIQPSEPRDSAVYFCASGRGQVAHEQYFGPGTRLTVT.

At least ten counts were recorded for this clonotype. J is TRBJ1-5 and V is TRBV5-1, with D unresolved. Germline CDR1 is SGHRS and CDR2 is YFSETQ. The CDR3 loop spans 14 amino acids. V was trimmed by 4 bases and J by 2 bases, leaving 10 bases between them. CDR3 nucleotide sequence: TGCGCCAGCAGCCACGACTACGGCAATCAGCCCCAGCATTTT. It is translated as CASSHDYGNQPQHF.